A single sample is the source of the 17 T cell receptor beta chains below, sequenced in a study of blood T cell repertoires in COVID-19. Only in-frame clones appear in the TCRdb table, and some are missing; sequencing was by immunoSEQ multiplex PCR. The profile covers some 31,000 clones, with 60% to 85% appearing a single time and more than 7.5% taken by the ten largest. Material: peripheral blood. The receptors were sampled from a woman aged 70 to 79 with active or convalescent COVID-19.

The rearrangement uses TRBV7-9 and TRBJ2-5; D may be TRBD2 (5 bases). V lost 5 bases and J 2 bases, leaving 9 bases between the germline ends. This CDR3 has 13 residues. Germline V gene data show CDR1 as SEHNR and CDR2 as FQNEAQ (reference sequence). CDR3 coding DNA: TGTGCCAGCAGCCGTCTAGCACAAGAGACCCAGTACTTC. This translates into CASSRLAQETQYF.

This clone was observed a handful of times. The chain is built from TRBV7-9 and TRBJ1-1, with unresolved D. The CDR3 covers 13 residues. Germline-derived CDR1 and CDR2 are SEHNR and FQNEAQ (reference sequence). V lost 3 bases, J lost 1 base, and 6 bases lay in between. The CDR3 reads CASSLAGNTEAFF. As DNA, the CDR3 is TGTGCCAGCAGCTTGGCAGGGAACACTGAAGCTTTCTTT.

The chain has TRBV7-2 and TRBJ2-1, with 7 bases fitting TRBD1. The CDR3 is 14 residues long. Trimming cost V 1 base and J 7 bases; bases outside gene matches: 4. Looked up from germline, CDR1 is SGHTA and CDR2 is FQGNSA. This CDR3 reads CASSLGQGWNEQFF. As DNA, the CDR3 is TGTGCCAGCAGCTTAGGACAGGGCTGGAATGAGCAGTTCTTC.

This chain uses TRBV10-1 with TRBJ1-3; possible D gene TRBD1, 5 bases. The germline gives CDR1 WNHNN, CDR2 SYGVQD (reference sequence). The CDR3 totals 18 residues. Trimming shortened V by 8 bases and J by 3 bases, and 26 bases separated the two germline ends. This CDR3 reads CASPPMSGEVFFGNTIYF. CDR3 in DNA: TGCGCCAGCCCTCCAATGTCGGGGGAGGTGTTTTTTGGAAACACCATATATTTT.

This chain connects TRBV5-1 to TRBJ2-1; tentatively, D is TRBD2 (6 bases). V lost 4 bases and J 4 bases, leaving 15 bases between the germline ends. CDR3 size: 15 residues. From germline, CDR1 is SGHRS and CDR2 YFSETQ. DNA of the CDR3: TGCGCCAGCAGCCCCGAGTACGGGGGATACAATGAGCAGTTCTTC. Residues: CASSPEYGGYNEQFF.

The genes are TRBV19 and TRBJ1-1; tentatively, D is TRBD1 (6 bases). Germline V lookup: CDR1 LNHDA, CDR2 SQIVND (reference sequence). The CDR3 runs 15 residues. V shed 7 bases and J shed 5 bases, with 20 bases lying between them. CDR3 bases: TGTGCCAGTATCATGAAGGGGGGGAACCCTACTGAAGCTTTCTTT. Its protein is CASIMKGGNPTEAFF. The full variable domain, its missing parts supplied by reference TRBV19 and TRBJ1-1, is DGGITQSPKYLFRKEGQNVTLSCEQNLNHDAMYWYRQDPGQGLRLIYYSQIVNDFQKGDIAEGYSVSREKKESFPLTVTSAQKNPTAFYLCASIMKGGNPTEAFFGQGTRLTVV.

The gene calls are TRBV5-1 and TRBJ2-6; unclear D gene. Germline V gene data show CDR1 as SGHRS and CDR2 as YFSETQ. This CDR3 comprises 15 residues. V gave up 0 bases and J gave up 0 bases, with 4 bases separating them. Here the CDR3 reads CASSLAGSGANVLTF. In DNA, the CDR3 is TGCGCCAGCAGCTTGGCAGGCTCTGGGGCCAACGTCCTGACTTTC. Variable domain in full (rest from reference TRBV5-1 and TRBJ2-6): KAGVTQTPRYLIKTRGQQVTLSCSPISGHRSVSWYQQTPGQGLQFLFEYFSETQRNKGNFPGRFSGRQFSNSRSEMNVSTLELGDSALYLCASSLAGSGANVLTFGAGSRLTVL.

The chain employs TRBV28 and TRBJ2-3; TRBD2 agrees at 7 bases. The V gene's germline CDR1 is MDHEN and CDR2 SYDVKM. Germline trimming cut 2 bases from V and 3 bases from J; bases unmatched to any gene: 8. The CDR3 has 16 residues. The CDR3 sequence is CASSLPRAGATDTQYF. The CDR3 region has the DNA TGTGCCAGCAGTTTACCCCGGGCGGGAGCAACAGATACGCAGTATTTT.

The genes are TRBV6-2 or TRBV6-3 and TRBJ2-1, with TRBD1 identical over 7 bases. V dropped 6 bases and J dropped 4; count of bases not matched to a gene: 6. CDR1 and CDR2 (germline): MNHEY, SVGEGT. The length of the CDR3 is 14 residues. The CDR3, as DNA: TGTGCCAGCAGCCGACAGGGAGCTTACAATGAGCAGTTCTTC. Its protein is CASSRQGAYNEQFF.

The chain uses TRBV11-2 and TRBJ2-5; the match to TRBD2 covers 10 bases. Losses at the gene ends were 1 base for V and 4 bases for J; bases not matched to a gene: 6. CDR1 SGHAT and CDR2 FQNNGV come from the germline V gene. The CDR3 is 16 residues long. CDR3 sequence reads: CASSLVLAGGRETQYF. In DNA, the CDR3 is TGTGCCAGCAGCTTAGTTTTAGCGGGGGGCCGAGAGACCCAGTACTTC.

The chain uses TRBV6-5 and TRBJ1-1; 7 bases match TRBD1. The germline CDR1 and CDR2 sequences are MNHEY and SVGAGI. The CDR3 has 12 residues. V lost 7 bases, J lost 5 bases, and 4 bases stayed unmatched. The CDR3 nucleotides read TGTGCCAGCATTCAGGGGGGAACTGAAGCTTTCTTT. It yields the protein CASIQGGTEAFF.

The V and J genes are TRBV29-1 and TRBJ2-7, with D possibly matching TRBD1 (6 bases). Germline assignment: CDR1 SQVTM and CDR2 ANQGSEA. V lost 3 bases, J lost 5 bases, and 17 bases lay in between. CDR3 length equals 14 residues. CDR3 in amino acids: CSVDRLGTSDEQYF. The CDR3 DNA reads as TGCAGCGTTGATCGTTTGGGGACATCCGACGAGCAGTACTTC.

The chain has TRBV20-1 and TRBJ1-2, with TRBD1 matching over 9 bases. The J segment lost 3 bases and the V segment lost 3 bases, leaving 5 bases of the junction unmatched. CDR3 length equals 14 residues. The germline V gene has CDR1 DFQATT and CDR2 SNEGSKA (reference sequence). CDR3 nucleotides: TGCAGTGCTAGTGGGGACAGGGAGGACTATGGCTACACCTTC. Translated, it gives CSASGDREDYGYTF.

This clone was detected once. The gene calls are TRBV10-3 and TRBJ2-7; 8 bases are a match to TRBD1. The CDR3 spans 13 residues. Germline assignment: CDR1 ENHRY and CDR2 SYGVKD. Trimming cost V 5 bases and J 3 bases; bases outside gene matches: 3. The CDR3 sequence: CAISKGQGYEQYF. The CDR3 nucleotides are TGTGCCATCAGTAAAGGACAGGGCTACGAGCAGTACTTC.

The V gene is TRBV30, the J gene TRBJ1-5, with 7 bases that match TRBD1. The CDR3 loop spans 15 amino acids. The germline gives CDR1 GTSNPN, CDR2 SVGIG (reference sequence). V lost 1 base, J lost 4 bases, and 7 bases stayed unmatched. Here the CDR3 reads CAWSASGTVNQPQHF. CDR3 in DNA: TGTGCCTGGAGTGCCTCCGGGACAGTGAATCAGCCCCAGCATTTT.

The rearrangement joins TRBV24-1 to TRBJ2-7, with a weak D call TRBD1 (6 bases). The CDR3 is 14 amino acids. Germline CDR1 reads KGHDR; CDR2 reads SFDVKD. Trimming took 0 bases from V and 4 from J, leaving 9 bases between them. CDR3 DNA sequence: TGTGCCACCAGTGATTTGAACAGGGCGTACGAGCAGTACTTC. Encoded protein: CATSDLNRAYEQYF.

The gene calls are TRBV4-1 and TRBJ1-1; D is ambiguous. CDR3 size: 13 residues. Trimming took 4 bases from V and 1 from J, leaving 7 bases between them. CDR1 and CDR2 (germline): MGHRA, YSYEKL. Written as DNA, the CDR3 is TGCGCCAGCAGCCTACAGCAGAACACTGAAGCTTTCTTT. Translating it yields CASSLQQNTEAFF.